The 26 T cell receptor beta chains presented below share a single source sample, sequenced in a study of cytomegalovirus exposure and HLA in healthy donors. With 60 Vbeta and 13 Jbeta primers, the PCR was carried out. Assay used: immunoSEQ multiplex PCR; TCRdb lists only in-frame clones, some missing. The sample shows over 150,000 clones, approximately 80% of them seen only once. Specimen: PBMCs. The receptors come from a man aged 25 to 40 in good health and CMV-seropositive.

This chain joins TRBV4-1 and TRBJ2-2; TRBD1 matches at 8 bases. The CDR3 loop spans 16 amino acids. Trimming cost V 3 bases and J 5 bases; bases outside gene matches: 8. Germline lookup yields CDR1 MGHRA and CDR2 YSYEKL. CDR3 nucleotide sequence: TGCGCCAGCAGCCAGCCCTTGACAGGGGTGACCGGGGAGCTGTTTTTT. Residues: CASSQPLTGVTGELFF.

About this clone itself: Other DNA sequences in the same sample also yield this CDR3. V gene TRBV5-1 combines with J gene TRBJ2-2; D may be TRBD1 (6 bases). Germline values: CDR1 SGHRS, CDR2 YFSETQ. V dropped 0 bases and J dropped 3 bases, with 6 bases sitting between them. The CDR3 length is 14 residues. This chain's CDR3 is CASSLAGDTGELFF. The DNA of the CDR3 is TGCGCCAGCAGCTTGGCAGGGGACACCGGGGAGCTGTTTTTT.

The chain joins TRBV10-3 to TRBJ1-1, with TRBD1 identical over 10 bases. This CDR3 has 13 residues. V lost 4 bases, J lost 4 bases, and 0 bases stayed unmatched. From germline, CDR1 is ENHRY and CDR2 SYGVKD. CDR3 sequence: CAISGTGGTEAFF. The CDR3 nucleotides are TGTGCCATCAGTGGGACAGGGGGCACTGAAGCTTTCTTT.

V is TRBV4-1 and J is TRBJ2-3; TRBD2 agrees at 7 bases. Germline CDR1 reads MGHRA; CDR2 reads YSYEKL. Losses at the gene ends were 1 base for V and 0 bases for J; bases not matched to a gene: 4. This CDR3 is built from 16 residues. CDR3 sequence: CASSQGSGVSTDTQYF. In nucleotides, the CDR3 is TGCGCCAGCAGCCAAGGAAGCGGGGTTAGCACAGATACGCAGTATTTT.

The chain joins TRBV7-2 to TRBJ1-5, with a tentative D call TRBD1 (6 bases). The germline gives CDR1 SGHTA, CDR2 FQGNSA. This CDR3 is built from 16 residues. Trimming shortened V by 4 bases and J by 1 base, and 14 bases separated the two germline ends. This CDR3 is CASSSKAGASNQPQHF. CDR3 sequence (DNA): TGTGCCAGCAGCTCGAAGGCAGGGGCAAGCAATCAGCCCCAGCATTTT.

The V call is TRBV6-5, the J call TRBJ2-2; D unresolved. Trimming took off 2 bases at V and 2 bases at J, with 6 bases between the two ends. Germline lookup yields CDR1 MNHEY and CDR2 SVGAGI. The CDR3 covers 14 residues. This CDR3 reads CASSYTTNTGELFF. CDR3 nucleotides: TGTGCCAGCAGTTACACAACCAACACCGGGGAGCTGTTTTTT.

This clone was seen a few times. V usage is TRBV7-3 and J usage is TRBJ2-7, with TRBD1 as a possible D gene (6 bases). The CDR3 runs 12 residues. Trimming removed 6 bases from V and 6 bases from J, with 12 bases in between. The germline V gene has CDR1 SGHTA and CDR2 FQGTGA. CDR3 DNA sequence: TGTGCCAGCAGTCCTCAAGGGGGCGAGCAGTACTTC. Amino acids: CASSPQGGEQYF.

This chain uses TRBV4-1 with TRBJ1-6, with D perhaps TRBD1 (6 bases). CDR1 and CDR2 (germline): MGHRA, YSYEKL. CDR3 length equals 16 residues. The V and J ends lost 3 bases and 5 bases respectively, with 14 bases between them. The CDR3 loop is CASSHQDRRDNSPLHF. The CDR3 bases are TGCGCCAGCAGCCACCAGGACAGAAGGGATAATTCACCCCTCCACTTT.

This clone has just one count. V gene TRBV13 combines with J gene TRBJ2-1, with 13 bases matching TRBD2. Germline CDR1 PRHDT, CDR2 FYEKMQ (reference sequence). This CDR3 is 15 amino acids long. The junction had 5 bases not matched to a gene; V was cut back by 5 bases and J by 7 bases. For the CDR3, the DNA is TGTGCCAGCAGCCCGACGGGACTAGCGGGAAATGAGCAGTTCTTC. Protein: CASSPTGLAGNEQFF. Supplemented by reference TRBV13 and TRBJ2-1, the full variable domain reads AAGVIQSPRHLIKEKRETATLKCYPIPRHDTVYWYQQGPGQDPQFLISFYEKMQSDKGSIPDRFSAQQFSDYHSELNMSSLELGDSALYFCASSPTGLAGNEQFFGPGTRLTVL.

This rearrangement joins TRBV27 to TRBJ1-2; D is undetermined. The CDR3 contains 14 residues. The V end was cut by 5 bases, the J end by 2 bases, with 12 bases between. The germline V gene has CDR1 MNHEY and CDR2 SMNVEV (reference sequence). The CDR3 loop reads CASSRATGNYGYTF. In DNA, the CDR3 is TGTGCCAGCAGTAGGGCAACGGGAAACTATGGCTACACCTTC.

The chain has TRBV19 and TRBJ2-7; 7 nucleotides line up with TRBD1. This CDR3 is built from 15 residues. Germline CDR1 LNHDA, CDR2 SQIVND (reference sequence). With 5 bases clipped from V and 1 base from J, the junction kept 8 bases outside the gene matches. CDR3 coding DNA: TGTGCCAGTAGTCCAAGGGACAGATTTTCCTACGAGCAGTACTTC. Translation gives CASSPRDRFSYEQYF. The complete variable domain, with remaining parts taken from reference TRBV19 and TRBJ2-7, reads DGGITQSPKYLFRKEGQNVTLSCEQNLNHDAMYWYRQDPGQGLRLIYYSQIVNDFQKGDIAEGYSVSREKKESFPLTVTSAQKNPTAFYLCASSPRDRFSYEQYFGPGTRLTVT.

The chain has TRBV7-9 and TRBJ2-7; D possibly corresponds to TRBD1 (6 bases). Deletions cut 4 bases from V and 3 bases from J, with 10 bases between. Germline V gene data show CDR1 as SEHNR and CDR2 as FQNEAQ (reference sequence). The CDR3 consists of 13 residues. The CDR3 reads CASSSKQGYEQYF. In nucleotides, the CDR3 is TGTGCCAGCAGCTCGAAACAGGGCTACGAGCAGTACTTC. Variable domain in full (rest from reference TRBV7-9 and TRBJ2-7): DTGVSQNPRHKITKRGQNVTFRCDPISEHNRLYWYRQTLGQGPEFLTYFQNEAQLEKSRLLSDRFSAERPKGSFSTLEIQRTEQGDSAMYLCASSSKQGYEQYFGPGTRLTVT.

V is TRBV12-5 and J is TRBJ2-2; D call uncertain. The CDR3 loop spans 14 amino acids. Germline V gene lookup returns CDR1 LGHNT and CDR2 FRNRAP. Trimming took 6 bases from V and 2 from J, leaving 10 bases between them. The CDR3 is CASGGTLNTGELFF. As DNA, the CDR3 is TGTGCTAGTGGGGGCACCTTAAACACCGGGGAGCTGTTTTTT.

The genes are TRBV10-3 and TRBJ2-5, with D unclear. Germline V lookup: CDR1 ENHRY, CDR2 SYGVKD. The ends were cut back, 4 bases at V and 5 bases at J, with 11 bases in the middle. The CDR3 is 13 amino acids. The DNA for the CDR3 is TGTGCCATCAGTGGTCTAGTCGCCGAGACCCAGTACTTC. Its translation is CAISGLVAETQYF.

This clone was observed once. V gene TRBV5-6 combines with J gene TRBJ2-3; 8 nucleotides agree with TRBD1. V was pared by 2 bases and J by 2 bases, with 4 bases of the junction left unmatched. The CDR3 is 15 residues long. Germline V lookup: CDR1 SGHDT, CDR2 YYEEEE. CDR3 DNA: TGTGCCAGCAGCTTTGCGGGACAGGCCACAGATACGCAGTATTTT. Its protein product is CASSFAGQATDTQYF.

The gene calls are TRBV6-5 and TRBJ2-7; 11 bases agree with TRBD1. The germline V gene encodes CDR1 MNHEY and CDR2 SVGAGI. CDR3 size: 16 residues. The ends lost 0 bases at V and 5 bases at J; junction bases unmatched: 6. The CDR3 bases are TGTGCCAGCAGTTACTCGACGGACAGGGGGCTAGACGAGCAGTACTTC. Translating gives CASSYSTDRGLDEQYF.

The chain employs TRBV9 and TRBJ2-7, with 9 bases identical to TRBD1. The CDR3 has 15 amino acids. Looked up from germline, CDR1 is SGDLS and CDR2 is YYNGEE. The V and J ends lost 0 bases and 3 bases, in that order; junction bases with no gene match: 4. The CDR3 loop reads CASSVDDRGFYEQYF. CDR3 nucleotides: TGTGCCAGCAGCGTAGACGACAGGGGGTTCTACGAGCAGTACTTC.

The chain uses TRBV5-6 and TRBJ1-5; D may be TRBD1 (5 bases). V lost 4 bases to trimming and J lost 1 base, with 12 bases between them. Germline loops: CDR1 SGHDT, CDR2 YYEEEE. The CDR3 length is 15 residues. DNA of the CDR3: TGTGCCAGCAGCGCGGGACGGCGGAGCAATCAGCCCCAGCATTTT. Amino acids: CASSAGRRSNQPQHF.

The genes are TRBV6-6 and TRBJ1-4; D remains ambiguous. V lost 8 bases, J lost 8 bases, and 15 bases lay in between. Germline CDR1 and CDR2: MNHNY and SVGAGI (reference sequence). There are 13 residues in the CDR3. Here the CDR3 DNA reads TGTGCCAGCCGTGGCGATCCGGGGGAAAAACTGTTTTTT. It is translated as CASRGDPGEKLFF.

This chain connects TRBV28 to TRBJ2-1; 8 positions match TRBD1. Germline V gives CDR1 MDHEN, CDR2 SYDVKM. The CDR3 is 14 residues long. J lost 7 bases, V lost 6 bases, and 8 bases had no gene match. CDR3 sequence: CASRLDREINEQFF. CDR3 bases: TGTGCCAGCAGGTTGGACAGGGAGATAAATGAGCAGTTCTTC.

This rearrangement joins TRBV7-3 to TRBJ2-3; 8 bases line up with TRBD2. CDR1 is SGHTA, CDR2 FQGTGA, per germline. The CDR3 extends over 21 amino acids. Losses at the gene ends were 5 bases for V and 6 bases for J; bases not matched to a gene: 28. This chain's CDR3 is CASSEGNPAWRGDLKLDTQYF. In nucleotides, the CDR3 is TGTGCCAGCAGCGAGGGCAATCCAGCTTGGCGGGGGGACCTAAAGTTGGATACGCAGTATTTT. Variable domain in full (rest from reference TRBV7-3 and TRBJ2-3): GAGVSQTPSNKVTEKGKYVELRCDPISGHTALYWYRQSLGQGPEFLIYFQGTGAADDSGLPNDRFFAVRPEGSVSTLKIQRTERGDSAVYLCASSEGNPAWRGDLKLDTQYFGPGTRLTVL.

The chain has TRBV5-1 and TRBJ2-7; possibly TRBD1 for D (5 bases). CDR1 is SGHRS, CDR2 YFSETQ, per germline. V lost 0 bases to trimming and J lost 3 bases, with 10 bases between them. CDR3 length: 14 residues. The CDR3 nucleotides read TGCGCCAGCAGCTTGGGACAGAAAGACTACGAGCAGTACTTC. Translation gives CASSLGQKDYEQYF.

The chain combines TRBV9 with TRBJ2-2; D is unclear. The CDR3 length is 15 residues. Trimming cost V 2 bases and J 2 bases, with 10 bases left between them. From germline, CDR1 is SGDLS and CDR2 YYNGEE. Here the CDR3 reads CASSVRHRNTGELFF. The CDR3 region has the DNA TGTGCCAGCAGCGTTCGACACAGAAACACCGGGGAGCTGTTTTTT.

V is TRBV7-8 and J is TRBJ1-5; the D gene is possibly TRBD1 (6 bases). Germline V gives CDR1 SGHVS, CDR2 FQNEAQ. V was shortened by 5 bases and J by 6 bases, with 17 bases between the two germline ends. This CDR3 region has 15 residues. CDR3 in DNA: TGTGCCAGCAGCCCGACCGGGGGGGGCGGTCAGCCCCAGCATTTT. Its translation is CASSPTGGGGQPQHF.

This chain connects TRBV18 to TRBJ2-2; 9 bases line up with TRBD1. V lost 6 bases to trimming and J lost 0 bases; unmatched junction nucleotides: 5. CDR1 is KGHSH and CDR2 is LQKENI in the germline V gene. The CDR3 is 16 residues long. The CDR3 protein is CASSRGTGTNTGELFF. CDR3 nucleotide sequence: TGTGCCAGCTCCCGCGGGACAGGGACGAACACCGGGGAGCTGTTTTTT. The entire variable domain, with the rest obtained from reference TRBV18 and TRBJ2-2, is as follows: NAGVMQNPRHLVRRRGQEARLRCSPMKGHSHVYWYRQLPEEGLKFMVYLQKENIIDESGMPKERFSAEFPKEGPSILRIQQVVRGDSAAYFCASSRGTGTNTGELFFGEGSRLTVL.

V and J are TRBV28 and TRBJ1-5; D possibly corresponds to TRBD1 (5 bases). Germline CDR1 reads MDHEN; CDR2 reads SYDVKM. Trimming cost V 3 bases and J 5 bases, with 11 bases left between them. CDR3 size: 14 residues. CDR3 coding DNA: TGTGCCAGCAGTTTCAGGGTTTCGGATCAGCCCCAGCATTTT. This encodes CASSFRVSDQPQHF.